Included here is one T cell receptor beta chain sequence, with context. Per the study methods: Using reference gene primer amplification, nucleated cell counts were estimated. The repertoire was sequenced with immunoSEQ multiplex PCR; TCRdb's copy has only in-frame clones and lacks some. The D gene and trimming were derived from the DNA, and the V and J assignments and clone size from that table. The sample holds some 300,000 clones, about 87% seen once. These data come from a study of blood T cell repertoires in COVID-19. Study in general: Acute and convalescent COVID-19 specimens originated in the United States, Italy and Spain. PBMCs, B-cell-depleted T cells, or T cells provided the cDNA or gDNA that made up the material.

The CDR3 length is 20 residues. The germline V gene has CDR1 SGDLS and CDR2 YYNGEE. The junction had 18 bases not matched to a gene; V was cut back by 0 bases and J by 3 bases. Sample: peripheral blood. The J gene is TRBJ1-2, the V gene TRBV9; 9 bases align to TRBD1. The receptor was isolated from a woman aged 25 to 39 who had recovered from COVID-19. The CDR3 protein is CASSVAPGQGRFQLHYGYTF. The CDR3 bases are TGTGCCAGCAGCGTAGCTCCTGGACAGGGGAGGTTTCAGCTCCACTATGGCTACACCTTC.